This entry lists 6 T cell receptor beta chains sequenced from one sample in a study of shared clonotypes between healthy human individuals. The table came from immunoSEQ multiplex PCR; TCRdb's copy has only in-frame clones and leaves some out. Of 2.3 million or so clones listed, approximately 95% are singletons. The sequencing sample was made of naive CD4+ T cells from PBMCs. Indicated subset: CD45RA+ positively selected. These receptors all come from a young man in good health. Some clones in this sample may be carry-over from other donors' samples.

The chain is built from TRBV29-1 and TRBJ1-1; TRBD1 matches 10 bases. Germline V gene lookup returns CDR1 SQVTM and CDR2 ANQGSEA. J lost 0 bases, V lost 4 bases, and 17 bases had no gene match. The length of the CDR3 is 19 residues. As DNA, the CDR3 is TGCAGCGTTGTTAAGTACTCTTGGACAGGGGGGGACATGAACACTGAAGCTTTCTTT. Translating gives CSVVKYSWTGGDMNTEAFF.

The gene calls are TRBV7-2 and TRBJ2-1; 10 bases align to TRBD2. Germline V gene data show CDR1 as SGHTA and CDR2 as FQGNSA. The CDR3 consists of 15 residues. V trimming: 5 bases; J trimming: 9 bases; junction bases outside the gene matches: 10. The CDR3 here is CASSQREGRDFEQFF. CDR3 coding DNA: TGTGCCAGCAGCCAGCGGGAGGGCCGGGATTTTGAGCAGTTCTTC. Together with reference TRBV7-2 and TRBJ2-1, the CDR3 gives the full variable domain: GAGVSQSPSNKVTEKGKDVELRCDPISGHTALYWYRQSLGQGLEFLIYFQGNSAPDKSGLPSDRFSAERTGGSVSTLTIQRTQQEDSAVYLCASSQREGRDFEQFFGPGTRLTVL.

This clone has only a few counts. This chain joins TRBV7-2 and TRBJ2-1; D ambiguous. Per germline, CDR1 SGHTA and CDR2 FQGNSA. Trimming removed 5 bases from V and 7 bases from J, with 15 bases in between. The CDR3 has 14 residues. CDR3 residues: CASSQARGVNEQFF. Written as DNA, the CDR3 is TGTGCCAGCAGCCAGGCACGAGGAGTGAATGAGCAGTTCTTC.

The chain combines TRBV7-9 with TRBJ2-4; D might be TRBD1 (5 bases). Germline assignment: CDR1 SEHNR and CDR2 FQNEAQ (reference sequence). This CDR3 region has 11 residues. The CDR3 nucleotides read TGTGCGGGGCTAGCCAAAAACATTCAGTACTTC. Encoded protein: CAGLAKNIQYF.

CDR3 nucleotide sequence: TGCGCCAGCAGCTCTTCCTTACAGGGCGGCACTGAAGCTTTCTTT. This codes for CASSSSLQGGTEAFF. The chain links TRBV5-1 to TRBJ1-1; possible D gene TRBD1, 6 bases. V lost 3 bases, J lost 4 bases, and 16 bases lay in between. The V gene's germline CDR1 is SGHRS and CDR2 YFSETQ. The CDR3 loop spans 15 amino acids.

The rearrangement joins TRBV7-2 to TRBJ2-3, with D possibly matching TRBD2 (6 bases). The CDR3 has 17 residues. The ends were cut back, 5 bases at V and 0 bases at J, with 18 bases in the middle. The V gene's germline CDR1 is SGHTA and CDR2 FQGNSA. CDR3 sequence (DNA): TGTGCCAGCAGCCCCGCGGCGGGGTGGGCTAGCACAGATACGCAGTATTTT. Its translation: CASSPAAGWASTDTQYF.